Below, one T cell receptor beta chain is given with its context. The antigen is unknown. With 60 Vbeta and 13 Jbeta primers, the PCR was carried out. Sequencing used immunoSEQ multiplex PCR; TCRdb keeps in-frame clones, though not all of them. Among roughly 110,000 clones listed, roughly 70% were seen once. The data derive from a study of cytomegalovirus exposure and HLA in healthy donors. General study findings and limits: Owing to their indistinguishability, certain V segments, notably TRBV6-2 and TRBV6-3, were excluded. Being productive about 90% or about 30% of the time was typical of most TCR beta V segments in an earlier analysis.

The CDR3 is made up of 16 amino acids. The V gene lost 4 bases and the J gene lost 2 bases, with 15 bases spanning the gap. The germline V gene has CDR1 ENHRY and CDR2 SYGVKD. The chain joins TRBV10-3 to TRBJ2-1, with D perhaps matching TRBD1 (6 bases). The sequencing input was PBMCs. The sequence derives from a male donor in good health and CMV-seropositive. The CDR3 reads CAISAMTGLTYNEQFF. CDR3 sequence (DNA): TGTGCCATCAGTGCAATGACAGGTCTTACCTACAATGAGCAGTTCTTC.